These T cell receptor beta chains were read from a single sample in a study of T cells in Graves' hyperthyroidism and ophthalmopathy. TCRdb independently ran MiXCR on the multiplex PCR reads; one entry per CDR3 protein. The data contain roughly 400,000 distinct CDR3 sequences, 25% of them singletons. Sequencing used blood. The receptors originated from a man in his forties or fifties with Graves' hyperthyroidism. The CDR3 runs from the conserved cysteine through the conserved F or W. A D gene is named only where the DNA matches it firmly. Size tells how often a clone was seen (once, few, many) or the class of an expanded clone, and some rows leave it out.

D	J	V	size	DNA	CDR3
TRBD1	TRBJ2-1	TRBV6-2/TRBV6-3	-	TGTGCCAGCAAGGGGACAGGGTTCTACAATAAGCAGTTCTTC	CASKGTGFYNKQFF
TRBD2	TRBJ2-3	TRBV28	many	TGTGCCAGCAGTTTAGCCGCGTGGCGGGAGGATGGGACAGATACGCAGTATTTT	CASSLAAWREDGTDTQYF
TRBD1	TRBJ1-2	TRBV7-9	-	TGTGCCAGCAGCCAATTGGACAGGTCTAACTATGGCTACACCTTC	CASSQLDRSNYGYTF
TRBD2	TRBJ2-1	TRBV5-1	few	TGCGCCAGCAGTCCCGGGACTACCGCCTACAATGAGCAGTTCTTC	CASSPGTTAYNEQFF
-	TRBJ1-1	TRBV2	-	TGTGCCAGTAGTGAACAGGCGGGGTTAAAAGCTTTCTTT	CASSEQAGLKAFF
-	TRBJ2-5	TRBV11-3	many	TGTGCCAGCAGCTTAGATGGAGAGACCCAGTACTTC	CASSLDGETQYF
-	TRBJ1-1	TRBV19	-	TGTGCCAGTAGTATAGGGGGGACTACTGAAGCTTTCTTT	CASSIGGTTEAFF
-	TRBJ2-1	TRBV5-1	-	TGCGCCAGCAGCGCCGGGGAAAATGAGCAGTTCTTC	CASSAGENEQFF
TRBD2	TRBJ2-1	TRBV27	-	TGTGCCAGCAGTGACCTAGCGGGAGGGCCCCACAATGAGCAGTTCTTC	CASSDLAGGPHNEQFF
-	TRBJ2-7	TRBV28	few	TGTGCCAGCAGTTTAAAAGGGGCGCGGACTTACGAGCAGTACTTC	CASSLKGARTYEQYF
-	TRBJ2-3	TRBV6-1	few	TGTGCCAGCAGTCGTGTCAGCACAGATACGCAGTATTTT	CASSRVSTDTQYF
TRBD2	TRBJ2-3	TRBV7-9	few	TGTGCCGTCCAAGCGGGAAGCACAGATACGCAGTATTTT	CAVQAGSTDTQYF
TRBD1	TRBJ2-7	TRBV27	few	TGTGCCAGCAGTTTCAGGGACAGGGGGCCCGAGCAGTACTTC	CASSFRDRGPEQYF
TRBD1	TRBJ1-2	TRBV6-1	-	TGTGCCAGCAGCAAATCAGGGGGCGGGTATGGCTACACCTTC	CASSKSGGGYGYTF
TRBD2	TRBJ2-1	TRBV7-2	-	TGTGCCAGCAGCCTAGGGTCAGTGGTAGCGGGGACGTTATCGAGCTCCTACAATGAGCAGTTCTTC	CASSLGSVVAGTLSSSYNEQFF
-	TRBJ1-1	TRBV5-1	-	TGCGCCAGCGGCCCTGGGGGGAGCACTGAAGCTTTCTTT	CASGPGGSTEAFF
TRBD2	TRBJ2-7	TRBV6-2/TRBV6-3	-	TGTGCCAGCAAAGCGGGAGTGTACGAGCAGTACTTC	CASKAGVYEQYF
TRBD1	TRBJ2-7	TRBV12-3/TRBV12-4	-	TGTGCCAGCAGTTTAGAGGGACAGTACGAGCAGTACTTC	CASSLEGQYEQYF
TRBD1	TRBJ2-7	TRBV28	-	TGTGCCAGCAGGGGACAGGGCTGGTACGAGCAGTACTTC	CASRGQGWYEQYF
-	TRBJ1-5	TRBV3-1	few	TGTGCCAGCAGCCAATTCCCCAATCAGCCCCAGCATTTT	CASSQFPNQPQHF
TRBD1	TRBJ2-7	TRBV6-1	many	TGTGCCAGCAGTAAGACCGGGACAGGGGGCGGGTACGAGCAGTACTTC	CASSKTGTGGGYEQYF
TRBD2	TRBJ2-2	TRBV11-2	-	TGTGCCAGCAGCCCAAAAGCAATAGTCCTAACCCTAGCGGGAGTAAGCACCGGGGAGCTGTTTTTT	CASSPKAIVLTLAGVSTGELFF
TRBD2	TRBJ2-7	TRBV27	-	TGTGCCAGCAGTCCTTTAGCGGGAGGGGCCTCCTACGAGCAGTACTTC	CASSPLAGGASYEQYF
-	TRBJ1-4	TRBV7-2	-	TGTGCCAGCAGCTTAACGTTGACAGCGCCTAATGAAAAACTGTTTTTT	CASSLTLTAPNEKLFF
-	TRBJ2-2	TRBV12-3/TRBV12-4	many	TGTGCCAGCAGTCCCATAGTGCCCACCGGGGAGCTGTTTTTT	CASSPIVPTGELFF
TRBD1	TRBJ2-1	TRBV29-1	-	TGCAGCGTTGAACCTTGGACAGGGGATCATGAGCAGTTCTTC	CSVEPWTGDHEQFF
TRBD1	TRBJ2-7	TRBV18	many	TGTGCCAGCTCACCTAGGACAGGGGGCACCTACGAGCAGTACTTC	CASSPRTGGTYEQYF
TRBD1	TRBJ1-3	TRBV11-2	-	TGTGCCAGCAGCCCCTGGACAGGGGGCCCCTCTGGAAACACCATATATTTT	CASSPWTGGPSGNTIYF
-	TRBJ1-5	TRBV6-4	-	TGTGCCAGCAGTTATCCAATTCAGCCCCAGCATTTT	CASSYPIQPQHF
TRBD2	TRBJ2-1	TRBV5-1	few	TGCGCCAGCAGCTTTGCTAGCGGGGGCACCAATGAGCAGTTCTTC	CASSFASGGTNEQFF
-	TRBJ2-7	TRBV29-1	-	TGCAGCGTTGAAGATCCGGAGGGCTACGAGCAGTACTTC	CSVEDPEGYEQYF
TRBD1	TRBJ2-4	TRBV28	-	TGTGCCAGCAGTCTGACAGGGATAGCCAAAAACATTCAGTACTTC	CASSLTGIAKNIQYF
TRBD2	TRBJ2-1	TRBV12-3/TRBV12-4	many	TGTGCCAGCAGTTTTTCCCGCGGGAGGGCTGTGGATGAGCAGTTCTTC	CASSFSRGRAVDEQFF
-	TRBJ2-7	TRBV7-3	-	TGTGCCAGCAGCCCGACGGTCGGGCCAGGAGCCGCCTACGAGCAGTACTTC	CASSPTVGPGAAYEQYF
-	TRBJ2-1	TRBV19	few	TGTGCCAGTAGTATACTTAAGGGACGGGGCTACAATGAGCAGTTCTTC	CASSILKGRGYNEQFF
-	TRBJ1-2	TRBV7-8	-	TGTGCCAGCAGCTTAGCGGACAGATACTATGGCTACACCTTC	CASSLADRYYGYTF
TRBD2	TRBJ2-7	TRBV9	few	TGTGCCAGCAGCGTAGCACTAGCGGGAGGAGAGCAGTACTTC	CASSVALAGGEQYF
TRBD1	TRBJ1-4	TRBV7-2	-	TGTGCCAGCAGCTTATCCCGACAGGGCCTGGGGCTTAATGAAAAACTGTTTTTT	CASSLSRQGLGLNEKLFF
TRBD2	TRBJ2-1	TRBV20-1	few	TGCAGTGCTAGGTCATTAGCGGGAGAAAATGAGCAGTTCTTC	CSARSLAGENEQFF
-	TRBJ1-2	TRBV11-2	many	TGTGCCAGCAGCACAGACCCCAACTATGGCTACACCTTC	CASSTDPNYGYTF
TRBD2	TRBJ2-2	TRBV24-1	many	TGTGCCACCAGTGCCCTGGGTAGCGGGAGGGCGAACACCGGGGAGCTGTTTTTT	CATSALGSGRANTGELFF
-	TRBJ1-1	TRBV10-3	-	TGTGCCATCAGAAAGGGGGTTGAAGCTTTCTTT	CAIRKGVEAFF
-	TRBJ1-1	TRBV6-2/TRBV6-3	-	TGTGCCAGTTCCGTGGGGAGGGGCGTAGGTTTCTTT	CASSVGRGVGFF
TRBD2	TRBJ2-3	TRBV19	-	TGTGCCAGTAATAAACTGGCGGGAGAACGTGCAGATACGCAGTATTTT	CASNKLAGERADTQYF
TRBD2	TRBJ2-1	TRBV5-5	-	TGTGCCAGCAGCTTGGGCCGCGAGTTAGCGGGACGCAATGAGCAGTTCTTC	CASSLGRELAGRNEQFF
-	TRBJ2-3	TRBV29-1	-	TGCAGCGTTGAAATCGCAGCAGATACGCAGTATTTT	CSVEIAADTQYF
TRBD1	TRBJ2-7	TRBV29-1	few	TGCAGCGCGGGACAGGGAGTATACGAGCAGTACTTC	CSAGQGVYEQYF
-	TRBJ2-1	TRBV20-1	few	TGCAGTGCTAGAGATCTCTGGGGACCAAGCAATGAGCAGTTCTTC	CSARDLWGPSNEQFF
TRBD1	TRBJ1-2	TRBV9	-	TGTGCCAGCAGCGCGGGACAGACCTATGGCTACACCTTC	CASSAGQTYGYTF
-	TRBJ2-2	TRBV28	few	TGTGCCTGCCGTTTTATTGTCACCGGGGAGCTGTTTTTT	CACRFIVTGELFF
-	TRBJ1-2	TRBV19	few	TGTGCCAGTACCCCCGGCACCTACTATGGCTACACCTTC	CASTPGTYYGYTF
-	TRBJ1-4	TRBV3-1	-	TGTGCCAGCAGCCCGTCAGGGGTTGCGGGTGAAAAACTGTTTTTT	CASSPSGVAGEKLFF